This is a list of T cell receptor beta chains from one sample in a study of blood T cell repertoires in COVID-19. The assay was immunoSEQ multiplex PCR, and TCRdb's table has in-frame clones only and misses some. Of about 53,000 clones in the sample, 82% were seen once. What was sequenced was peripheral blood. These receptors came from a human donor in a cohort sampled during active COVID-19. Both conserved end residues are part of each CDR3.

cdr3_aa: CASSDRFNEKLFF
v_call: TRBV10-1
j_call: TRBJ1-4

cdr3_aa: CASSHRQGDTGELFF
v_call: TRBV28
j_call: TRBJ2-2

cdr3_aa: CASSLTGTGWSEQYF
v_call: TRBV3-1/TRBV3-2
j_call: TRBJ2-7

cdr3_aa: CASRLTSNTEAFF
v_call: TRBV3-1/TRBV3-2
j_call: TRBJ1-1

cdr3_aa: CASSLPGQVLVDGYTF
v_call: TRBV28
j_call: TRBJ1-2

cdr3_aa: CAWRQTRNTEAFF
v_call: TRBV30
j_call: TRBJ1-1

cdr3_aa: CASSPRGLEHDTQYF
v_call: TRBV13
j_call: TRBJ2-3

cdr3_aa: CASSDDRGRVGGYTF
v_call: TRBV7-8
j_call: TRBJ1-2

cdr3_aa: CASSQGGFGGGNYGYTF
v_call: TRBV3-1/TRBV3-2
j_call: TRBJ1-2

cdr3_aa: CASSGRLSVPTNQPQHF
v_call: TRBV2
j_call: TRBJ1-5

cdr3_aa: CASSERLWPPDNTIYF
v_call: TRBV2
j_call: TRBJ1-3

cdr3_aa: CSFGQVPDTQYF
v_call: TRBV29-1
j_call: TRBJ2-3

cdr3_aa: CASSKTSGRRGSPFYEQYF
v_call: TRBV28
j_call: TRBJ2-7

cdr3_aa: CASGSSGLAGGISFGNEQFF
v_call: TRBV12-5
j_call: TRBJ2-1

cdr3_aa: CASSLMGASNQPQHF
v_call: TRBV5-1
j_call: TRBJ1-5

cdr3_aa: CASSSPTVGYTF
v_call: TRBV19
j_call: TRBJ1-2

cdr3_aa: CASREGAFGELFF
v_call: TRBV2
j_call: TRBJ2-2

cdr3_aa: CASSPRRTDDYGYTF
v_call: TRBV14
j_call: TRBJ1-2

cdr3_aa: CASSFGRGGLNEQFF
v_call: TRBV7-2
j_call: TRBJ2-1

cdr3_aa: CASSNGEYNEQFF
v_call: TRBV3-1/TRBV3-2
j_call: TRBJ2-1

cdr3_aa: CASSRGLAGEQFF
v_call: TRBV28
j_call: TRBJ2-1

cdr3_aa: CVGGRGLANYGYTF
v_call: TRBV29-1
j_call: TRBJ1-2

cdr3_aa: CASSDGGGTDTQYF
v_call: TRBV6-4
j_call: TRBJ2-3

cdr3_aa: CAWSGGGGEETQYF
v_call: TRBV30
j_call: TRBJ2-5

cdr3_aa: CASSYSSGAGNSPLHF
v_call: TRBV6-5
j_call: TRBJ1-6

cdr3_aa: CASSLKLRTSGGYSYNEQFF
v_call: TRBV7-3
j_call: TRBJ2-1

cdr3_aa: CASSQGVRQPQHF
v_call: TRBV6-5
j_call: TRBJ1-5

cdr3_aa: CASSFEGRLADYQETQYF
v_call: TRBV5-1
j_call: TRBJ2-5

cdr3_aa: CASSSTGVSTDTQYF
v_call: TRBV18
j_call: TRBJ2-3

cdr3_aa: CASSQNRVMNTEAFF
v_call: TRBV4-3
j_call: TRBJ1-1

cdr3_aa: CASSEGLDRILEKLFF
v_call: TRBV3-1/TRBV3-2
j_call: TRBJ1-4

cdr3_aa: CASSSIEVSEQYF
v_call: TRBV28
j_call: TRBJ2-7

cdr3_aa: CASSLTTGTYEQYF
v_call: TRBV4-1
j_call: TRBJ2-7

cdr3_aa: CASSPRDRESAEAFF
v_call: TRBV18
j_call: TRBJ1-1

cdr3_aa: CASSLVWTSGEQETQYF
v_call: TRBV5-6
j_call: TRBJ2-5

cdr3_aa: CASSLGGGGVGANVLTF
v_call: TRBV7-9
j_call: TRBJ2-6

cdr3_aa: CASSPTWQQETQYF
v_call: TRBV7-9
j_call: TRBJ2-5

cdr3_aa: CASNGGGGASYEQFF
v_call: TRBV7-2
j_call: TRBJ2-1

cdr3_aa: CASSLDRAGTEQYF
v_call: TRBV7-3
j_call: TRBJ2-7